The next 28 T cell receptor beta chains were all read from a single sample in a study of healthy donors' naive CD4 and CD8 T cells. TCR libraries were built from about 500 ng of total RNA by linear amplification. TCRdb re-called the reads through MiXCR, storing one row per CDR3 protein. The profile shows approximately 200,000 distinct CDR3 sequences, 74% of them singletons. The sample consisted of naive CD4+ and CD8+ T cells sorted from blood, pooled from several donors. The receptor source for this set is a pool of human donors in good health; the sample pools cells from several healthy donors.

This clonotype showed up just a few times. Mismatch with germline at one junction end may stem from a read error. CDR3 coding DNA: TGTGCCAGCAGCCCGTTCTTGAACGCTGAAGCTTTCTTT. Translating gives CASSPFLNAEAFF. This sequence joins TRBV5-5 and TRBJ1-1; D unresolved. Germline CDR1 SGHKS, CDR2 YYEKEE (reference sequence). The CDR3 covers 13 residues.

The chain recombines TRBV5-1 with TRBJ2-1; 9 bases agree with TRBD2. Germline trimming cut 2 bases from V and 5 bases from J; bases unmatched to any gene: 2. This CDR3 is 14 amino acids long. In germline, CDR1 is SGHRS, CDR2 YFSETQ. This chain's CDR3 is CASSFTSGHNEQFF. The CDR3 nucleotides read TGCGCCAGCAGCTTTACTAGCGGGCACAATGAGCAGTTCTTC.

A few counts support this clonotype. The chain is built from TRBV29-1 and TRBJ2-1, with TRBD2 matching 7 bases. V shed 6 bases and J 6 bases; nucleotides not matched to a gene: 11. The germline V gene has CDR1 SQVTM and CDR2 ANQGSEA. This CDR3 comprises 14 residues. DNA for the CDR3: TGCAGCGTCCGACTAGCTGTAGCCTCCAATGAGCAGTTCTTC. Amino acids: CSVRLAVASNEQFF.

For this clonotype: One end of the junction varies from germline; a read error may be responsible. The chain is built from TRBV29-1 and TRBJ2-7; possible D gene TRBD2, 6 bases. The CDR3 consists of 13 residues. Germline values: CDR1 SQVTM, CDR2 ANQGSEA. The CDR3, as DNA: TGCAGCGCCGCGGGGAGAACACCCTACGAGCAATACTTC. This sequence encodes CSAAGRTPYEQYF.

CDR3 region: CSVRGRQADTQYF. In DNA form, the CDR3 reads TGCAGCGTTAGGGGTAGGCAGGCAGATACGCAGTATTTT. The V gene is TRBV29-1, the J gene TRBJ2-3; weak D call: TRBD1 (5 bases). V was clipped by 5 bases and J by 4 bases, with 13 bases between them. This CDR3 comprises 13 residues. Germline V lookup: CDR1 SQVTM, CDR2 ANQGSEA.

The rearrangement uses TRBV2 and TRBJ2-6; D may be TRBD1 (6 bases). V dropped 6 bases and J dropped 0 bases, with 9 bases sitting between them. Germline CDR1 reads SNHLY; CDR2 reads FYNNEI. The CDR3 is 15 amino acids. The DNA for the CDR3 is TGTGCCAGCAGGATAGGGGGCTCTGGGGCCAACGTCCTGACTTTC. Translating it yields CASRIGGSGANVLTF. Using reference TRBV2 and TRBJ2-6 for the parts outside the CDR3, the full variable domain is EPEVTQTPSHQVTQMGQEVILRCVPISNHLYFYWYRQILGQKVEFLVSFYNNEISEKSEIFDDQFSVERPDGSNFTLKIRSTKLEDSAMYFCASRIGGSGANVLTFGAGSRLTVL.

The chain is built from TRBV6-6 and TRBJ2-6; 8 nucleotides align to TRBD1. Germline CDR1 and CDR2: MNHNY and SVGAGI (reference sequence). V shed 6 bases, J shed 2 bases, and the junction held 27 bases outside the gene matches. The length of the CDR3 is 23 residues. The CDR3 reads CASRGVRPTTDRANTPGANVLTF. In nucleotides, the CDR3 is TGTGCCAGCAGGGGGGTCCGACCGACTACGGACAGGGCAAATACCCCTGGGGCCAACGTCCTGACTTTC.

This clonotype was seen only a few times. V and J are TRBV29-1 and TRBJ2-7, with D perhaps TRBD2 (6 bases). Deletions cut 8 bases from V and 4 bases from J, with 18 bases between. Germline V gene lookup returns CDR1 SQVTM and CDR2 ANQGSEA. There are 13 residues in the CDR3. This chain's CDR3 is CSSWVAGSYEQYF. The CDR3 DNA follows: TGCAGCTCCTGGGTCGCGGGATCTTACGAGCAGTACTTC.

The rearrangement links TRBV19 to TRBJ1-1, with D unresolved. Germline lookup yields CDR1 LNHDA and CDR2 SQIVND (reference sequence). The CDR3 totals 13 residues. V shed 6 bases and J shed 3 bases, with 11 bases lying between them. This CDR3 is CASRSGIYTEAFF. The CDR3 DNA is TGTGCCAGTAGGTCGGGGATTTACACTGAAGCTTTCTTT.

This clonotype was observed once. The chain couples TRBV6-2 or TRBV6-3 to TRBJ2-7; D is perhaps TRBD1 (5 bases). Trimming stripped 5 bases from V and 0 bases from J, with 14 bases between. There are 15 residues in the CDR3. From germline, CDR1 is MNHEY and CDR2 SVGEGT. CDR3 sequence: CASSQMTVTSYEQYF. For the CDR3, the DNA is TGTGCCAGCAGTCAAATGACAGTGACCTCCTACGAGCAGTACTTC.

Of note for this clonotype: Sequence at one end of the junction differs from germline and may be a read error. The chain recombines TRBV7-8 with TRBJ2-7; 9 bases are a match to TRBD1. This CDR3 spans 15 amino acids. The germline CDR1 and CDR2 sequences are SGHVS and FQNEAQ. This chain's CDR3 is CASTLRRDRAYEQYF. In DNA, the CDR3 is TGTGCCAGCACCTTAAGGCGGGACAGGGCCTACGAGCAGTACTTC.

The gene calls are TRBV20-1 and TRBJ1-2; 9 positions match TRBD1. V was clipped by 3 bases and J by 3 bases; unmatched bases: 5. From germline, CDR1 is DFQATT and CDR2 SNEGSKA (reference sequence). CDR3 length equals 14 residues. CDR3 sequence (DNA): TGCAGTGCTAGTCAGACAGGGGGTTACTATGGCTACACCTTC. This encodes CSASQTGGYYGYTF.

This sequence joins TRBV18 and TRBJ2-1, with a possible D match to TRBD2 (6 bases). The V and J ends lost 1 base and 3 bases respectively, with 13 bases between them. The CDR3 is 16 amino acids. The germline V gene has CDR1 KGHSH and CDR2 LQKENI. Written as DNA, the CDR3 is TGTGCCAGCTCACCACGCTCGGGGACTGACTACAATGAGCAGTTCTTC. Its translation is CASSPRSGTDYNEQFF.

Written as DNA, the CDR3 is TGTGCCACCAGCAGAGGAGAGGGGGGTGAAAAACTGTTTTTT. It translates to CATSRGEGGEKLFF. The chain recombines TRBV15 with TRBJ1-4; weak D call: TRBD1 (6 bases). CDR3 length: 14 residues. The ends were cut back, 1 base at V and 7 bases at J, with 10 bases in the middle. Looked up from germline, CDR1 is LNHNV and CDR2 is YYDKDF (reference sequence). Full variable domain (missing parts from reference TRBV15 and TRBJ1-4): DAMVIQNPRYQVTQFGKPVTLSCSQTLNHNVMYWYQQKSSQAPKLLFHYYDKDFNNEADTPDNFQSRRPNTSFCFLDIRSPGLGDTAMYLCATSRGEGGEKLFFGSGTQLSVL.

The genes are TRBV27 and TRBJ2-7; TRBD1 aligns across 8 bases. V trimming: 5 bases; J trimming: 6 bases; junction bases outside the gene matches: 9. The CDR3 totals 14 residues. In germline, CDR1 is MNHEY, CDR2 SMNVEV (reference sequence). CDR3 amino acids: CASSPQQGDGEQYF. The CDR3 DNA follows: TGTGCCAGCAGTCCCCAACAGGGGGATGGCGAGCAGTACTTC.

This chain connects TRBV6-1 to TRBJ1-1; 7 nucleotides match TRBD1. The trim removed 4 bases at V and 4 bases at J, leaving 6 bases unmatched. The CDR3 sequence is 14 residues long. Germline V gives CDR1 MNHNS, CDR2 SASEGT. The CDR3 loop reads CASSGTGYGTEAFF. For the CDR3, the DNA is TGTGCCAGCAGTGGGACAGGTTACGGCACTGAAGCTTTCTTT.

The chain joins TRBV15 to TRBJ1-2, with a tentative D call TRBD1 (5 bases). V lost 0 bases, J lost 8 bases, and 13 bases lay in between. The CDR3 has 14 residues. Germline V gives CDR1 LNHNV, CDR2 YYDKDF (reference sequence). The CDR3 DNA follows: TGTGCCACCAGCAGAGACAGGGACCCGTGGGGCTACACCTTC. It encodes CATSRDRDPWGYTF. Variable domain in full (rest from reference TRBV15 and TRBJ1-2): DAMVIQNPRYQVTQFGKPVTLSCSQTLNHNVMYWYQQKSSQAPKLLFHYYDKDFNNEADTPDNFQSRRPNTSFCFLDIRSPGLGDTAMYLCATSRDRDPWGYTFGSGTRLTVV.

This CDR3 is CASSQVQPTNYGYTF. Written as DNA, the CDR3 is TGCGCCAGCAGCCAAGTTCAGCCGACTAACTATGGCTACACCTTC. The chain combines TRBV4-1 with TRBJ1-2, with D unclear. Germline loops: CDR1 MGHRA, CDR2 YSYEKL. This CDR3 spans 15 amino acids. V lost 1 base and J 0 bases, leaving 9 bases between the germline ends.

The chain is built from TRBV2 and TRBJ2-7; D call uncertain. Trimming left V 3 bases short and J 2 bases short, with 17 bases between. The CDR3 covers 16 residues. CDR1 SNHLY and CDR2 FYNNEI come from the germline V gene. This chain's CDR3 is CASSDGSELDTYEQYF. The CDR3 region has the DNA TGTGCCAGCAGTGACGGCAGTGAACTTGATACCTACGAGCAGTACTTC.

The table lists this clonotype with a few counts. The chain is built from TRBV29-1 and TRBJ1-4; maybe TRBD1 (5 bases). Germline-derived CDR1 and CDR2 are SQVTM and ANQGSEA. The CDR3 sequence is 12 residues long. Trimming took 7 bases from V and 5 from J, leaving 11 bases between them. The CDR3 DNA is TGCAGCGGCTGGAGACAGAATGAAAAACTGTTTTTT. Protein sequence: CSGWRQNEKLFF. Complete variable domain (other parts from reference TRBV29-1 and TRBJ1-4): SAVISQKPSRDICQRGTSLTIQCQVDSQVTMMFWYRQQPGQSLTLIATANQGSEATYESGFVIDKFPISRPNLTFSTLTVSNMSPEDSSIYLCSGWRQNEKLFFGSGTQLSVL.

The V gene is TRBV29-1, the J gene TRBJ2-5; D unclear. Trimming left V 4 bases short and J 1 base short, with 7 bases between. The CDR3 length is 12 residues. The V gene's germline CDR1 is SQVTM and CDR2 ANQGSEA. The CDR3 loop is CSVGGPQETQYF. The CDR3 nucleotides read TGCAGCGTTGGTGGTCCCCAAGAGACCCAGTACTTC.

This chain joins TRBV29-1 and TRBJ2-5, with 11 positions matching TRBD2. The CDR3 has 13 residues. J gave up 4 bases and V 7 bases, and 5 bases lay outside the gene matches. CDR1 SQVTM and CDR2 ANQGSEA come from the germline V gene. CDR3 in DNA: TGCAGCGCCCAACTAGCGGGAGCAGAGACCCAGTACTTC. It translates to CSAQLAGAETQYF. Full variable domain (outside the CDR3, taken from reference TRBV29-1 and TRBJ2-5): SAVISQKPSRDICQRGTSLTIQCQVDSQVTMMFWYRQQPGQSLTLIATANQGSEATYESGFVIDKFPISRPNLTFSTLTVSNMSPEDSSIYLCSAQLAGAETQYFGPGTRLLVL.

In its sample, this clonotype was seen once. The chain joins TRBV11-1 to TRBJ2-1; unclear D gene. Looked up from germline, CDR1 is SGHAT and CDR2 is FQDESV (reference sequence). Trimming pared 1 base from V and 7 bases from J, leaving 14 bases between. This CDR3 is built from 15 residues. CDR3 residues: CASSLDVNSINEQFF. The DNA for the CDR3 is TGTGCCAGCAGCTTAGATGTAAATAGTATTAATGAGCAGTTCTTC.

A few counts support this clonotype. The chain joins TRBV19 to TRBJ1-1; 9 nucleotides match TRBD1. This CDR3 is 13 amino acids long. Germline V gene data show CDR1 as LNHDA and CDR2 as SQIVND (reference sequence). With 10 bases clipped from V and 9 bases from J, the junction kept 12 bases outside the gene matches. The CDR3 is CATLDRGPFQAFF. The DNA for the CDR3 is TGTGCCACCTTGGACAGGGGCCCCTTCCAAGCTTTCTTT.

This chain links TRBV6-1 with TRBJ2-7; D perhaps matches TRBD2 (5 bases). Trimming stripped 5 bases from V and 2 bases from J, with 16 bases between. CDR1 is MNHNS and CDR2 is SASEGT in the germline V gene. The CDR3 sequence is 15 residues long. This CDR3 reads CASSRIPFGAYEQYF. The CDR3 coding sequence is TGTGCCAGCAGTAGGATACCCTTCGGGGCCTACGAGCAGTACTTC.

The V call is TRBV5-6, the J call TRBJ2-1; 7 nucleotides match TRBD1. The CDR3 runs to 16 residues. Per the germline V gene, CDR1 is SGHDT and CDR2 is YYEEEE. The trim removed 0 bases at V and 0 bases at J, leaving 3 bases unmatched. This chain's CDR3 is CASSLDRDSSYNEQFF. In nucleotides, the CDR3 is TGTGCCAGCAGCTTGGATCGGGACAGCTCCTACAATGAGCAGTTCTTC.

The chain employs TRBV15 and TRBJ2-3; the D is unclear. With 1 base removed from V and 6 bases from J, the gap between germline ends came to 14 bases. CDR3 length: 15 residues. Germline CDR1 reads LNHNV; CDR2 reads YYDKDF (reference sequence). CDR3 sequence: CATSRVGSPVDTQYF. The CDR3 coding sequence is TGTGCCACCAGCAGAGTGGGCAGCCCGGTCGATACGCAGTATTTT.

The genes are TRBV5-4 and TRBJ2-5; 11 bases are shared with TRBD1. The V gene's germline CDR1 is SGHNT and CDR2 YYREEE (reference sequence). The CDR3 consists of 17 residues. J gave up 4 bases and V 0 bases, and 8 bases lay outside the gene matches. CDR3: CASSLGLDRGQGETQYF. CDR3 in DNA: TGTGCCAGCAGCTTGGGGCTGGACAGGGGGCAAGGAGAGACCCAGTACTTC.